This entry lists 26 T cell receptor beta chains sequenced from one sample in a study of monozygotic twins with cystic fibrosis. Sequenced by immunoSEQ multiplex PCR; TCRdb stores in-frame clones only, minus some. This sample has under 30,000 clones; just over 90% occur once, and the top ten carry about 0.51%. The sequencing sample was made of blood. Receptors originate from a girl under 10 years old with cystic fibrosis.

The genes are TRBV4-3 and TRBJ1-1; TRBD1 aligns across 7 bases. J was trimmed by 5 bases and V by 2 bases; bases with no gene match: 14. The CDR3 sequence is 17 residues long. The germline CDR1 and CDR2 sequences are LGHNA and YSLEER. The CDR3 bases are TGCGCCAGCAGCCAATGGTGGGAACAGGGGCGGGGGACTGAAGCTTTCTTT. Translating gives CASSQWWEQGRGTEAFF.

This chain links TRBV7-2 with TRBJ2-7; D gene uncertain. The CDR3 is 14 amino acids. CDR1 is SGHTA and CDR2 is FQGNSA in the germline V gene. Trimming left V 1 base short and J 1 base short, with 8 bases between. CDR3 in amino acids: CASSLDPQSYEQYF. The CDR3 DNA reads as TGTGCCAGCAGCTTAGACCCCCAATCCTACGAGCAGTACTTC.

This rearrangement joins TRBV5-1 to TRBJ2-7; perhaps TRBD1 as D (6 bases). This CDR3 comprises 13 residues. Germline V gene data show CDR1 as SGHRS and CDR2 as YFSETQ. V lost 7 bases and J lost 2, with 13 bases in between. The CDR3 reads CASSGTFTYEQYF. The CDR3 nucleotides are TGCGCCAGCTCAGGGACATTTACCTACGAGCAGTACTTC.

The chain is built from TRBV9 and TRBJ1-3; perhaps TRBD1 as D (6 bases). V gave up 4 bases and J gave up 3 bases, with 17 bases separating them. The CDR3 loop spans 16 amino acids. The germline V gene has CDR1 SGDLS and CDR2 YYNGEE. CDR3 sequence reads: CASSPRGGGNGNTIYF. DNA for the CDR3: TGTGCCAGCAGCCCGAGAGGGGGGGGAAATGGAAACACCATATATTTT.

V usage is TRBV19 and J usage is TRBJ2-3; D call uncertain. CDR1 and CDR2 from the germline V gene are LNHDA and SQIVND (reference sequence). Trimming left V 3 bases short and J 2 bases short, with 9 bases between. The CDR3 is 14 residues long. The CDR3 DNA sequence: TGTGCCAGTAGTATGTTCAGGTACACAGATACGCAGTATTTT. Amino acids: CASSMFRYTDTQYF.

DNA of the CDR3: TGTGCCAGCAGCTTTATAGGGGGGGGCTTCCAAGAGACCCAGTACTTC. Amino acid sequence: CASSFIGGGFQETQYF. This chain joins TRBV5-6 and TRBJ2-5, with D perhaps TRBD2 (7 bases). Germline CDR1 reads SGHDT; CDR2 reads YYEEEE. V was pared by 2 bases and J by 1 base, with 15 bases between. The CDR3 runs to 16 residues.

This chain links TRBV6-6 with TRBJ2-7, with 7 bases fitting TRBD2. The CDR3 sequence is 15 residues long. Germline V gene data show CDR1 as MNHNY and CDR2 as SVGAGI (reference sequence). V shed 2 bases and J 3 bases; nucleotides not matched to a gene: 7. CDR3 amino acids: CASSYPRSGDYEQYF. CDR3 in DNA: TGTGCCAGCAGTTACCCCAGGAGCGGGGACTACGAGCAGTACTTC.

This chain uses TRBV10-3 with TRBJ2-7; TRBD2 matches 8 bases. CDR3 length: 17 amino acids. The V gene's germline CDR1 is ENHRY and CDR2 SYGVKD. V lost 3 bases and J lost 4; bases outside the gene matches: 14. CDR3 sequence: CAISDRRGGRLGYEQYF. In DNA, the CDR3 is TGTGCCATCAGTGATCGACGGGGGGGCCGATTAGGGTACGAGCAGTACTTC.

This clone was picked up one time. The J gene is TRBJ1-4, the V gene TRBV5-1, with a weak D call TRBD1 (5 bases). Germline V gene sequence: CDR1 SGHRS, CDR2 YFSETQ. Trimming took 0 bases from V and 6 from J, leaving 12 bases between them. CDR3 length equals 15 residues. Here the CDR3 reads CASSLGEGLDEKLFF. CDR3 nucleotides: TGCGCCAGCAGCTTGGGCGAGGGACTGGATGAAAAACTGTTTTTT.

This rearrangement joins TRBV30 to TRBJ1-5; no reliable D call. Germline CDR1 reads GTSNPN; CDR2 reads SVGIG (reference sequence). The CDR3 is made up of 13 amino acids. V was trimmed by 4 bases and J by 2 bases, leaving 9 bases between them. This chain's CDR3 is CAWKGGGNQPQHF. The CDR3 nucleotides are TGTGCCTGGAAGGGCGGGGGCAATCAGCCCCAGCATTTT.

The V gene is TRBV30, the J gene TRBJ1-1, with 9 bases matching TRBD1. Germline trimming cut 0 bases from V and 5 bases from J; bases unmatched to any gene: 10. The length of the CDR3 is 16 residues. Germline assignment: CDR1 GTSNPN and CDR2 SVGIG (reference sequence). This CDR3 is CAWSVRKQGAGTEAFF. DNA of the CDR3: TGTGCCTGGAGTGTCCGGAAACAGGGGGCCGGGACTGAAGCTTTCTTT.

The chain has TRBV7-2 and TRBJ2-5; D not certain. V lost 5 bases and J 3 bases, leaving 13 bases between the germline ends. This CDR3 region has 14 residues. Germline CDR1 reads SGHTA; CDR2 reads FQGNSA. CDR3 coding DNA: TGTGCCAGCAGCAGAAGGAGCTCGGAAGAGACCCAGTACTTC. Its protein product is CASSRRSSEETQYF. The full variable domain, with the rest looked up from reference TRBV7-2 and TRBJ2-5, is GAGVSQSPSNKVTEKGKDVELRCDPISGHTALYWYRQSLGQGLEFLIYFQGNSAPDKSGLPSDRFSAERTGGSVSTLTIQRTQQEDSAVYLCASSRRSSEETQYFGPGTRLLVL.

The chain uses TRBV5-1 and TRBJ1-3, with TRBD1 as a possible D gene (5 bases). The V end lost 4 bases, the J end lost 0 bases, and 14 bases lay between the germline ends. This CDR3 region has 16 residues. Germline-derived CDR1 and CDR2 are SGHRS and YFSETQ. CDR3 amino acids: CASSLGPAGSGNTIYF. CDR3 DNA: TGCGCCAGCAGCCTGGGACCGGCAGGCTCTGGAAACACCATATATTTT.

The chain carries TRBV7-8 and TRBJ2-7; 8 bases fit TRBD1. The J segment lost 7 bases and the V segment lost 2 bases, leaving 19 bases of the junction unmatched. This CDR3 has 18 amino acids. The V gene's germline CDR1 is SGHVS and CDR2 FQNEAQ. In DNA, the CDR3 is TGTGCCAGCAGCTTACCCGTCGGGGACCAGGGGTACAGGGGGGAGCAGTACTTC. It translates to CASSLPVGDQGYRGEQYF.

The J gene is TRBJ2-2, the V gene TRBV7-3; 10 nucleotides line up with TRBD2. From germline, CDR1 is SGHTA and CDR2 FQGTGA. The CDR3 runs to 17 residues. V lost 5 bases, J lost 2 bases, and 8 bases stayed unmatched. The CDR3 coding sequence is TGTGCCAGCAGCCCCCCCGGACTAGCGGCCAACACCGGGGAGCTGTTTTTT. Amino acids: CASSPPGLAANTGELFF.

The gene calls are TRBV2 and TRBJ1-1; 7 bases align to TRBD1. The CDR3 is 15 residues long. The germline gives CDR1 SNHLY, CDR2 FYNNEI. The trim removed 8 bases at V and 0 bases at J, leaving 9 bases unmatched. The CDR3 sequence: CASGWGQILNTEAFF. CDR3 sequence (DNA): TGTGCCAGCGGGTGGGGACAGATATTGAACACTGAAGCTTTCTTT. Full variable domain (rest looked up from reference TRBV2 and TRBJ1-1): EPEVTQTPSHQVTQMGQEVILRCVPISNHLYFYWYRQILGQKVEFLVSFYNNEISEKSEIFDDQFSVERPDGSNFTLKIRSTKLEDSAMYFCASGWGQILNTEAFFGQGTRLTVV.

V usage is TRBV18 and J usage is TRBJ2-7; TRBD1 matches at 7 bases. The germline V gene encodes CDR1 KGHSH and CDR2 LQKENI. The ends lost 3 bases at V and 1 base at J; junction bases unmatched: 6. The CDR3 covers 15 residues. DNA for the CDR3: TGTGCCAGCTCACCCCGGACAGGACGATCCTACGAGCAGTACTTC. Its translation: CASSPRTGRSYEQYF.

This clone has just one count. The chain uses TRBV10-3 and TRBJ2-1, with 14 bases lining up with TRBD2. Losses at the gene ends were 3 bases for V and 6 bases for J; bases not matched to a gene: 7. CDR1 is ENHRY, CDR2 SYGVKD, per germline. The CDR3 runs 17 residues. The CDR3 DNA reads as TGTGCCATCAGTGATTTGTCAGGGACTAGCGGGGGCAATGAGCAGTTCTTC. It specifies CAISDLSGTSGGNEQFF.

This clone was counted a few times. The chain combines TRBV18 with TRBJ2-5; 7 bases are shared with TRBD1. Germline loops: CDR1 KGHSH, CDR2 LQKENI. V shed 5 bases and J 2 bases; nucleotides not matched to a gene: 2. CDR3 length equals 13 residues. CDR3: CASSGTEQETQYF. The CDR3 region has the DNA TGTGCCAGCTCAGGGACAGAGCAAGAGACCCAGTACTTC.

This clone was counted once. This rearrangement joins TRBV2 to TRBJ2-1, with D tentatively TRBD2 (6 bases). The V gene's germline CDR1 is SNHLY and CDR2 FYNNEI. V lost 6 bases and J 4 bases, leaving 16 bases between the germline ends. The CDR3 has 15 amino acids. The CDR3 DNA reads TGTGCCAGCAGCGTAAGTGGCGGGGATTACAATGAGCAGTTCTTC. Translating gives CASSVSGGDYNEQFF. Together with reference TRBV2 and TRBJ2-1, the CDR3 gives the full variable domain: EPEVTQTPSHQVTQMGQEVILRCVPISNHLYFYWYRQILGQKVEFLVSFYNNEISEKSEIFDDQFSVERPDGSNFTLKIRSTKLEDSAMYFCASSVSGGDYNEQFFGPGTRLTVL.

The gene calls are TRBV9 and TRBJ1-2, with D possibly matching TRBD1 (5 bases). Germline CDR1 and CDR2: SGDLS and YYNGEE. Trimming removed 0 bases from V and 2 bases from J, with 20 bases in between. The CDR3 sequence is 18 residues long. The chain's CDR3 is CASSVAPSLGQPNYGYTF. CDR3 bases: TGTGCCAGCAGCGTAGCCCCCTCTTTGGGGCAGCCGAACTATGGCTACACCTTC.

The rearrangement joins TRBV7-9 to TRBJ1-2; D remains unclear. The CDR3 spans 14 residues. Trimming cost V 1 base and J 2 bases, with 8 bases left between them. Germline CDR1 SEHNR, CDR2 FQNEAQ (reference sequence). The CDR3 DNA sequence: TGTGCCAGCAGCTTAGGCGACCGGAACTATGGCTACACCTTC. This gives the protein CASSLGDRNYGYTF.

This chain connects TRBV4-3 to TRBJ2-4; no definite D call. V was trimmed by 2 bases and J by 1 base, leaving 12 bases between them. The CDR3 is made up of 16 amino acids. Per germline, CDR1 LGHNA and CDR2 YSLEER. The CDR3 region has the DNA TGCGCCAGCAGCCAATCAAGGGTCGGGGCCAAAAACATTCAGTACTTC. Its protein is CASSQSRVGAKNIQYF.

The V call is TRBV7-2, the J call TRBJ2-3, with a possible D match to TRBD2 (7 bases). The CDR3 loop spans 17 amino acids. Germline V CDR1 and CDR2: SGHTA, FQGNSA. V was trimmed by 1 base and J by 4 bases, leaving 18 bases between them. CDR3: CASSLVGGPRRADTQYF. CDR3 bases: TGTGCCAGCAGCTTAGTGGGGGGGCCGAGGAGGGCAGATACGCAGTATTTT.

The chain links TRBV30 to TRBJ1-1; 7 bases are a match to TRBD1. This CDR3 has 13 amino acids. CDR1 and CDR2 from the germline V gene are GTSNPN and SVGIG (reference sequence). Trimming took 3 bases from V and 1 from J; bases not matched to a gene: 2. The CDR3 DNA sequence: TGTGCCTGGAGGCAGGGGGGGAACACTGAAGCTTTCTTT. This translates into CAWRQGGNTEAFF.

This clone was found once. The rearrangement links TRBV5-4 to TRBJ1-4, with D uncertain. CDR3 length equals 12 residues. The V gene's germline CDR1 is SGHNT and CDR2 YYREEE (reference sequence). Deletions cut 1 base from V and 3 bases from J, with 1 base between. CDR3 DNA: TGTGCCAGCAGCTTGCCTAATGAAAAACTGTTTTTT. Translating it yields CASSLPNEKLFF.